The source of this TCR beta chain is a study of blood T cell repertoires in COVID-19 (dated by TCRdb to about 2020). For the wider study: Samples from collaborators originated in the United States, Italy and Spain and spanned both the acute and convalescent phases of COVID-19. The prospective study material was composed of cDNA or gDNA derived from T cells, B-cell-depleted T cells, or PBMCs. Samples came from the ongoing ImmuneRACE study (first 160 participants) plus 1,254 subjects from 6 global collaborators. A de-identified subject ID, COVID-19 status, age in years and sex were almost always included in the sample metadata. Subjects who had been exposed to COVID-19, were actively infected with it, or had recovered from it provided the deeply sampled blood TCRbeta repertoires that made up the dataset. Where HLA class I and class II types were available, the types were taken from metadata supplied by the sample provider, not from assay-based typing. A freely available public database, intended as a resource for researchers studying the immune response to SARS-CoV-2, is where the repertoires were released.

General study outcomes and caveats: How much clinical and demographic metadata was included differed by source and by participant, and the metadata was provided uncurated.

TCRbeta CDR3 regions were amplified from genomic DNA using the immunoSEQ Assay, a bias-controlled multiplex PCR. In the paper's pipeline: The number of nucleated cells in each sample was estimated by amplification of reference gene primers within the assay. To quantify the absolute abundance of each unique TCRbeta CDR3 rearrangement, sequence reads were collapsed and filtered. For each sample, productive Simpson clonality was calculated as the square root of Simpson's diversity index across productive rearrangements. TCRdb took this table from immuneACCESS and kept in-frame rearrangements with V and J called. Such tables lack part of the clones; where checked against another copy, unresolved V genes explain under half of the gap, and the rest is unexplained. Clone size and V and J calls were adopted from that table, with D and trimming inferred from the DNA. The table for this sample lists about 150,000 clones; around nine tenths of them were counted only once. The ten biggest clones cover around 5% of the sample.

Whole blood was collected in K2EDTA tubes by collaborating institutions according to the institutions' own protocols. For TCRbeta analysis, collaborators shipped samples in one of three forms: frozen whole blood, isolated PBMCs, or DNA extracted from either of those sample types. As concerns this clone: Its target antigen remains unknown. Nothing much larger sits one base from this clone, and base qualities are not available.

V was cut back by 0 bases and J by 5 bases, leaving a gap of 10 bases between them. The CDR3 covers 14 residues, taking in both the cysteine and the phenylalanine. Only the CDR3 part of the read is kept: 42 bases, read in frame from the first base. CDR1 and CDR2 are read off the germline V gene as SGHTA and FQGNSA. The receptor's source is a human donor in a cohort sampled during active COVID-19. This sequence uses TRBV7-2 and TRBJ1-1, with no D gene named confidently. Source material: peripheral blood. The CDR3 is CASSLASRETEAFF. The DNA sequence is TGTGCCAGCAGCTTAGCGTCGAGAGAAACTGAAGCTTTCTTT.